This paragraph reports one TCR beta chain. This entry belongs to a study of cytomegalovirus exposure and HLA in healthy donors. 13 Jbeta primers and 60 Vbeta primers were used for the PCR. The protocol was immunoSEQ multiplex PCR, while the TCRdb copy is restricted to in-frame clones and leaves out a portion. The data hold around 140,000 clones, with approximately 83% observed a single time. Unmatched junction bases numbered 2, after V lost 4 bases and J lost 3 bases. Germline CDR1 reads SEHNR; CDR2 reads FQNEAQ (reference sequence). CDR3 length: 15 amino acids. Sequencing was carried out using PBMCs. V usage is TRBV7-9 and J usage is TRBJ2-6; 8 bases agree with TRBD1. The source of this sequence is a male donor in good health and CMV-seronegative. CDR3 sequence reads: CASSSGTGGANVLTF. CDR3 coding DNA: TGTGCCAGCAGCTCCGGGACAGGTGGGGCCAACGTCCTGACTTTC. The complete variable domain, with remaining parts taken from reference TRBV7-9 and TRBJ2-6, reads DTGVSQNPRHKITKRGQNVTFRCDPISEHNRLYWYRQTLGQGPEFLTYFQNEAQLEKSRLLSDRFSAERPKGSFSTLEIQRTEQGDSAMYLCASSSGTGGANVLTFGAGSRLTVL.